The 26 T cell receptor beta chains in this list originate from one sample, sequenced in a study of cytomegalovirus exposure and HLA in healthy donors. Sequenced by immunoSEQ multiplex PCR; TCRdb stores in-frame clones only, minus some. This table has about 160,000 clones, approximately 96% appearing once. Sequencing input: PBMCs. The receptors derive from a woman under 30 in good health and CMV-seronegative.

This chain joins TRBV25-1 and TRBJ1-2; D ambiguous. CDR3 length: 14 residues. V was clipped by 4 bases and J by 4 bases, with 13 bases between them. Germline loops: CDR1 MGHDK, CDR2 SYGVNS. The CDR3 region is CASSVPGEPYGYTF. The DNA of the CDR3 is TGTGCCAGCAGTGTTCCGGGAGAACCCTATGGCTACACCTTC.

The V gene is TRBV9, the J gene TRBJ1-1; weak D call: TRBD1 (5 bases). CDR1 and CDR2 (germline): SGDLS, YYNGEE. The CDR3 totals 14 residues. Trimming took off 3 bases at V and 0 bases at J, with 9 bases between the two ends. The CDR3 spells CASSERTMNTEAFF. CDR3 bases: TGTGCCAGCAGCGAGAGGACAATGAACACTGAAGCTTTCTTT.

As DNA, the CDR3 is TGTGCCAGCAGTGAAGGGACAGGACGGGCTTTCTTT. Residues: CASSEGTGRAFF. V gene TRBV6-1 combines with J gene TRBJ1-1, with TRBD1 matching 7 bases. The germline V gene has CDR1 MNHNS and CDR2 SASEGT. V gave up 1 base and J gave up 11 bases; unmatched junction bases: 4. The CDR3 spans 12 residues.

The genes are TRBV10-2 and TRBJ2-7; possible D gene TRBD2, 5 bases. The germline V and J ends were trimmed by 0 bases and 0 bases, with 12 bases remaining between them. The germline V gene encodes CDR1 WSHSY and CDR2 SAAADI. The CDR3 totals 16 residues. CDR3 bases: TGCGCCAGCAGTGAGTCGCAGCGGCTGAGCTCCTACGAGCAGTACTTC. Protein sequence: CASSESQRLSSYEQYF.

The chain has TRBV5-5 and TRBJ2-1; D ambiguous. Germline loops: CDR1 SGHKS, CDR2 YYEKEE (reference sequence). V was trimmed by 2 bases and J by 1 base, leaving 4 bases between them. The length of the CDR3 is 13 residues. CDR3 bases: TGTGCCAGCAGCTTCCTTTCCTACAATGAGCAGTTCTTC. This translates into CASSFLSYNEQFF.

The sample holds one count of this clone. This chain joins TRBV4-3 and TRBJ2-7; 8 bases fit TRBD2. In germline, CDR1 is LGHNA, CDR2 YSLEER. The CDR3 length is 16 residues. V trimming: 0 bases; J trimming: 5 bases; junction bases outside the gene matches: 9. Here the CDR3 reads CASSQDRGGGRDEQYF. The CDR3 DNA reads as TGCGCCAGCAGCCAAGATCGGGGCGGGGGGCGGGACGAGCAGTACTTC.

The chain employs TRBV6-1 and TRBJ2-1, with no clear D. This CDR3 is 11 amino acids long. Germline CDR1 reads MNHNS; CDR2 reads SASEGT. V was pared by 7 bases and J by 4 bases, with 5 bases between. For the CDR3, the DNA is TGTGCCAGCACCCTGTACAATGAGCAGTTCTTC. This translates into CASTLYNEQFF.

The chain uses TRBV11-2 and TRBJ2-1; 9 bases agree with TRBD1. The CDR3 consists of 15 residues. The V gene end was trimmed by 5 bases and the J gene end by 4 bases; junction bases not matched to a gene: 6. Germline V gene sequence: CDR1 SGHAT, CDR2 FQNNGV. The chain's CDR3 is CASSPTGGAYNEQFF. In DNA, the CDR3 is TGTGCCAGCAGCCCAACAGGGGGCGCGTACAATGAGCAGTTCTTC.

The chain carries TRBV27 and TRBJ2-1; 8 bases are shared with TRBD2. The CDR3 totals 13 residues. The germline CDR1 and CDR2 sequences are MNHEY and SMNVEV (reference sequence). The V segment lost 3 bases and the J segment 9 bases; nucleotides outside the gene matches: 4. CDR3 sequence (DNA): TGTGCCAGCAGTTTCCTAGCGGGTGGTGAGCAGTTCTTC. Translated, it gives CASSFLAGGEQFF.

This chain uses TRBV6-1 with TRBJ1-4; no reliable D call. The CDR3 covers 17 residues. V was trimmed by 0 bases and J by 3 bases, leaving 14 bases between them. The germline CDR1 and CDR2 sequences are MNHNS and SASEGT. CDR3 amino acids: CASSEARFRVANEKLFF. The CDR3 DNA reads TGTGCCAGCAGTGAAGCGCGATTCCGGGTGGCTAATGAAAAACTGTTTTTT.

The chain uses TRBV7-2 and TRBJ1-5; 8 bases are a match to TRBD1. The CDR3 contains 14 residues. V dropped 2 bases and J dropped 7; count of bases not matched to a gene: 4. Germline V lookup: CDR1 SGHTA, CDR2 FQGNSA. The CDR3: CASSLPGGRQPQHF. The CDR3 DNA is TGTGCCAGCAGCTTACCAGGGGGCAGACAGCCCCAGCATTTT.

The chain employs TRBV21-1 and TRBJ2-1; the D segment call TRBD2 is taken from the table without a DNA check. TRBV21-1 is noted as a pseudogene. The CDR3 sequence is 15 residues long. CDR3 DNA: TGTGCCAGCAGCAAGCTAGCGGGGGGGCGTAATGAGCAGTTCTTC. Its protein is CASSKLAGGRNEQFF.

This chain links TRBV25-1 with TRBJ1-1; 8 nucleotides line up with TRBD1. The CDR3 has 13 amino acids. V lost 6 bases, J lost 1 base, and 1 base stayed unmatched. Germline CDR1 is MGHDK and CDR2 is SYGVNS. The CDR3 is CASRGQGNTEAFF. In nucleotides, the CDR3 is TGTGCCAGCAGAGGACAGGGGAACACTGAAGCTTTCTTT.

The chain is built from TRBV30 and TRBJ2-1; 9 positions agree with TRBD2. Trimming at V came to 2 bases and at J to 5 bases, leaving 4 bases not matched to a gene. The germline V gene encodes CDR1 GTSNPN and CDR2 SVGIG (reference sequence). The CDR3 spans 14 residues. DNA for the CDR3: TGTGCCTGGAGTTCGGGACTAGCCGACAATGAGCAGTTCTTC. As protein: CAWSSGLADNEQFF.

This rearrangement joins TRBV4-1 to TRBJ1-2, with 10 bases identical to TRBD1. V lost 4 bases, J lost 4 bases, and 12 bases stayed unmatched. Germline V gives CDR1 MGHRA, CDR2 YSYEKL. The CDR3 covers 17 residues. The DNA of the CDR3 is TGCGCCAGCAGCCGCATACTAGACAGGGGGCGCCGCTATGGCTACACCTTC. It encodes CASSRILDRGRRYGYTF.

The CDR3 region is CAWIPTGLNTEAFF. CDR3 in DNA: TGTGCCTGGATACCGACAGGCCTGAACACTGAAGCTTTCTTT. V and J are TRBV30 and TRBJ1-1; TRBD1 might be the D (6 bases). The V and J ends lost 4 bases and 0 bases respectively, with 12 bases between them. CDR3 size: 14 residues. Germline values: CDR1 GTSNPN, CDR2 SVGIG (reference sequence).

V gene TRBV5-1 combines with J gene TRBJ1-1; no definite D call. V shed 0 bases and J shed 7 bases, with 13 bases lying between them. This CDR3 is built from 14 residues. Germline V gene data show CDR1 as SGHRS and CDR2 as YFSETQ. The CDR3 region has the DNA TGCGCCAGCAGCTTGGGACAACCGCGCAATGAAGCTTTCTTT. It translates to CASSLGQPRNEAFF. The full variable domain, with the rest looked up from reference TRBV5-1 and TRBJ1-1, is KAGVTQTPRYLIKTRGQQVTLSCSPISGHRSVSWYQQTPGQGLQFLFEYFSETQRNKGNFPGRFSGRQFSNSRSEMNVSTLELGDSALYLCASSLGQPRNEAFFGQGTRLTVV.

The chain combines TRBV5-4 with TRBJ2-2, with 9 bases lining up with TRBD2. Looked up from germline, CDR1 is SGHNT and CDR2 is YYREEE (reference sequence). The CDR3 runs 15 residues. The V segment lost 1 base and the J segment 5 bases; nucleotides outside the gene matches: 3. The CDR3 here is CASSLKRGVTGELFF. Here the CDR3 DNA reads TGTGCCAGCAGCTTGAAGCGGGGGGTAACCGGGGAGCTGTTTTTT.

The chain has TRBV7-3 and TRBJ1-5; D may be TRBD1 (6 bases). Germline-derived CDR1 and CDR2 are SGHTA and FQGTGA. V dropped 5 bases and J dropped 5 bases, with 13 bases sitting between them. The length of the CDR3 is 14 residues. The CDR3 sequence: CASSPRGGDQPQHF. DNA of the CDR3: TGTGCCAGCAGCCCCCGGGGGGGCGATCAGCCCCAGCATTTT.

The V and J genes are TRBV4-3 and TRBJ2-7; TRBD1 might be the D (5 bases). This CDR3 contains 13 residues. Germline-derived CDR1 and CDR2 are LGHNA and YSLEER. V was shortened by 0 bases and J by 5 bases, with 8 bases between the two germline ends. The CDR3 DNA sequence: TGCGCCAGCAGCCAAGATCTCAGGGACGAGCAGTACTTC. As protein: CASSQDLRDEQYF.

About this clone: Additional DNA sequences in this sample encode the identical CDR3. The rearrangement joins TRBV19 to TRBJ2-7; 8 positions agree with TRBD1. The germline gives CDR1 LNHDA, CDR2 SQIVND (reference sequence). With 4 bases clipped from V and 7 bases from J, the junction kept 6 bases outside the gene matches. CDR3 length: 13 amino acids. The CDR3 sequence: CASSNQGAREQYF. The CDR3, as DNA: TGTGCCAGTAGTAACCAGGGGGCGCGTGAGCAGTACTTC. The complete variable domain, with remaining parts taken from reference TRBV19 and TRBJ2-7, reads DGGITQSPKYLFRKEGQNVTLSCEQNLNHDAMYWYRQDPGQGLRLIYYSQIVNDFQKGDIAEGYSVSREKKESFPLTVTSAQKNPTAFYLCASSNQGAREQYFGPGTRLTVT.

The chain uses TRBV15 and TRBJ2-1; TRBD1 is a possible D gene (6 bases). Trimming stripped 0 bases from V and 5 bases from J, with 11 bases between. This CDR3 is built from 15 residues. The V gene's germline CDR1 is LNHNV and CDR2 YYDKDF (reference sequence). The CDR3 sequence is CATSRDQDRNNEQFF. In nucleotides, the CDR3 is TGTGCCACCAGCAGAGATCAAGACAGGAACAATGAGCAGTTCTTC. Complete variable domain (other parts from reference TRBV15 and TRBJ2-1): DAMVIQNPRYQVTQFGKPVTLSCSQTLNHNVMYWYQQKSSQAPKLLFHYYDKDFNNEADTPDNFQSRRPNTSFCFLDIRSPGLGDTAMYLCATSRDQDRNNEQFFGPGTRLTVL.

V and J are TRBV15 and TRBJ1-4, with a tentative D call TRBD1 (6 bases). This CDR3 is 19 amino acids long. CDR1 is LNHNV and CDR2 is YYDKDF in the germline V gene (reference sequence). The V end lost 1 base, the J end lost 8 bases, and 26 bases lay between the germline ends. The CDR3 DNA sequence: TGTGCCACCAGCAGAGTTCTAGGGGGTTACTCCTCGGGGGGCGAAAAACTGTTTTTT. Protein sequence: CATSRVLGGYSSGGEKLFF. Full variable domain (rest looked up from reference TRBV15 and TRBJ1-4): DAMVIQNPRYQVTQFGKPVTLSCSQTLNHNVMYWYQQKSSQAPKLLFHYYDKDFNNEADTPDNFQSRRPNTSFCFLDIRSPGLGDTAMYLCATSRVLGGYSSGGEKLFFGSGTQLSVL.

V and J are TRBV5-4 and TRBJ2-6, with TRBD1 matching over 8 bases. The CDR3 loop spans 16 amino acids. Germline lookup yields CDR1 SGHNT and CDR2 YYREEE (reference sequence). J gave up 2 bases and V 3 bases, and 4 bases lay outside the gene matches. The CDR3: CASSSNRGTGANVLTF. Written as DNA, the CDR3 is TGTGCCAGCAGCTCGAACAGGGGGACTGGGGCCAACGTCCTGACTTTC.

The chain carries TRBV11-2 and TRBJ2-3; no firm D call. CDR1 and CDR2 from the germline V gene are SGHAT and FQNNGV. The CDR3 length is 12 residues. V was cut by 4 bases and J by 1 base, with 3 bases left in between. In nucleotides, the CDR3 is TGTGCCAGCAGCTCTCGCACAGATACGCAGTATTTT. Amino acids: CASSSRTDTQYF.

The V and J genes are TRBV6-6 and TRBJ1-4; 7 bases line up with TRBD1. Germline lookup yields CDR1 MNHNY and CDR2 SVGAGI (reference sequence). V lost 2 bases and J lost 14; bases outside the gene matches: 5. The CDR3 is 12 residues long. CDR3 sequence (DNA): TGTGCCAGCAGTTACCCCGGCAGGGGGCTGTTTTTT. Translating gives CASSYPGRGLFF.